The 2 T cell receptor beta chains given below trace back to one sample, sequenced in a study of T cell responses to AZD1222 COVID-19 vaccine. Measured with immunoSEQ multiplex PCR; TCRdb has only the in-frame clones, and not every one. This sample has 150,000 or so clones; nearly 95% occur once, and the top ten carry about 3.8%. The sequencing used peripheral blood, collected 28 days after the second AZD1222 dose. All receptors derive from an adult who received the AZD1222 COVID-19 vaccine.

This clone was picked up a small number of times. The CDR3 here is CASSPGPLEGTEAFF. In DNA, the CDR3 is TGTGCCAGCTCACCAGGACCACTTGAAGGCACTGAAGCTTTCTTT. The chain uses TRBV18 and TRBJ1-1; no clear D gene. V dropped 2 bases and J dropped 4 bases, with 14 bases sitting between them. CDR1 is KGHSH, CDR2 LQKENI, per germline. This CDR3 region has 15 residues.

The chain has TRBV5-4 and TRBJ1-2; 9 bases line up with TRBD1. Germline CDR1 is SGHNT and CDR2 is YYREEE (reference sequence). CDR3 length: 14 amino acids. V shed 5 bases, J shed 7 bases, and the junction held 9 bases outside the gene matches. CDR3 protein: CASRDRTGASGYTF. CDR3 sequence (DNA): TGTGCCAGCAGGGATCGGACAGGGGCGAGTGGCTACACCTTC.